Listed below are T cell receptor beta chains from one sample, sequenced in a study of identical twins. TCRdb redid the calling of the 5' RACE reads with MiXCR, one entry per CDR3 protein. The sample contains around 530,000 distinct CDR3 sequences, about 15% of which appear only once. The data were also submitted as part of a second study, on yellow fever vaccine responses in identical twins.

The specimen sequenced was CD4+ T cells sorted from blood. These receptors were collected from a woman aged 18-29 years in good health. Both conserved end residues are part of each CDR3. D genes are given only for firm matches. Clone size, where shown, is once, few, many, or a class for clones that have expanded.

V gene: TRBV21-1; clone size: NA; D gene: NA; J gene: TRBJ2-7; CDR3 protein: CASSKDREFLLRSYEQYF; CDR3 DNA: TGTGCCAGCAGCAAAGACAGGGAATTCCTCCTTCGATCCTACGAGCAGTACTTC
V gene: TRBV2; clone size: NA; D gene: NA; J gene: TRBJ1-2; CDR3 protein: CASSEAGAGVKGYTF; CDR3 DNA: TGTGCCAGCAGTGAAGCCGGGGCAGGCGTTAAGGGCTACACCTTC
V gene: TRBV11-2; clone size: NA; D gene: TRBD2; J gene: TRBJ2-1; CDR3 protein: CASSLDLSSGRPYNEQFF; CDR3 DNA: TGTGCCAGCAGCTTAGATCTTTCAAGCGGGAGGCCATACAATGAGCAGTTCTTC
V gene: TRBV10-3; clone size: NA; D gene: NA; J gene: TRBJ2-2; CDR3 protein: CAITRTVNTGELFF; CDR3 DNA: TGTGCCATCACGAGGACGGTGAACACCGGGGAGCTGTTTTTT
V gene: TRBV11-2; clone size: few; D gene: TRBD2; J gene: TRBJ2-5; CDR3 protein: CASTADGVAGETQYF; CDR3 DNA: TGTGCCAGCACCGCGGACGGAGTAGCGGGAGAGACCCAGTACTTC
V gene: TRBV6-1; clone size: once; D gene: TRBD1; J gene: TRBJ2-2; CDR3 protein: CASSGQGMNTGELVF; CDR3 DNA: TGTGCCAGCAGCGGACAGGGGATGAACACCGGGGAGCTGGTTTTT
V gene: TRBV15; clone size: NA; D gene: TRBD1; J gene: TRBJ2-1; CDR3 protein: CATSTRTGFRNEQFF; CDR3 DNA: TGTGCCACCAGCACCCGGACAGGGTTTAGGAATGAGCAGTTCTTC
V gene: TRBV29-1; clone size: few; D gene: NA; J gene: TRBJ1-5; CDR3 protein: CSAGGGPSNQPQHF; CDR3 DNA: TGCAGCGCTGGGGGGGGGCCTAGCAATCAGCCCCAGCATTTT
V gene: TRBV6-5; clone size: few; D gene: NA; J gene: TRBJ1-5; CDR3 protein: CASSYSPRKDQPQHF; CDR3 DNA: TGTGCCAGCAGTTACTCTCCCAGGAAGGATCAGCCCCAGCATTTT
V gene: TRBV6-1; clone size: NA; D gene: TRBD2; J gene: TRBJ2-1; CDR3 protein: CASGTSGKNEQFF; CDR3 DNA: TGTGCCAGCGGGACTAGCGGGAAAAATGAGCAGTTCTTC
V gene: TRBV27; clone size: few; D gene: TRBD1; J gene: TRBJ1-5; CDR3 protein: CASSRTPDRGHQPQHF; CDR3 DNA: TGTGCCAGCAGTCGGACCCCGGACAGGGGGCATCAGCCCCAGCATTTT
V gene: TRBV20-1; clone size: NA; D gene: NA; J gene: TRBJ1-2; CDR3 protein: CSARRPTGGSYGYTF; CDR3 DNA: TGCAGTGCTAGACGACCGACAGGAGGGAGCTATGGCTACACCTTC
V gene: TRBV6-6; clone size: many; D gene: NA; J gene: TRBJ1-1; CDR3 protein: CASSSDMNTEAFF; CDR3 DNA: TGTGCCAGCAGCTCCGATATGAACACTGAAGCTTTTTTT
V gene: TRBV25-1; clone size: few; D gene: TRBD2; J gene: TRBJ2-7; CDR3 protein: CASSFGLAGVTYEQYF; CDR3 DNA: TGTGCCAGCAGCTTCGGGCTAGCGGGAGTAACCTACGAGCAGTACTTC
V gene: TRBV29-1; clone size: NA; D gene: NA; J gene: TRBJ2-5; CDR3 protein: CCVGRGGETQYF; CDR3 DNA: TGCTGCGTCGGGAGAGGGGGAGAGACCCAGTACTTC
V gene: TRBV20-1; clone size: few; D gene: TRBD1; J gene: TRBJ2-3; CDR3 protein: CSARILGTGVMDTQYF; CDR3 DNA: TGCAGTGCTAGAATTCTCGGGACAGGGGTTATGGATACGCAGTATTTT
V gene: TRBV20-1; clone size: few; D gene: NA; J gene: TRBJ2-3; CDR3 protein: CSAYEWRGATDTQYF; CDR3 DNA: TGCAGTGCTTATGAGTGGAGGGGGGCTACAGATACGCAGTATTTT
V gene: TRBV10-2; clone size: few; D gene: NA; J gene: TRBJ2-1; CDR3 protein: CASRGGEQFF; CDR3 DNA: TGCGCCAGCAGGGGTGGTGAGCAGTTCTTC
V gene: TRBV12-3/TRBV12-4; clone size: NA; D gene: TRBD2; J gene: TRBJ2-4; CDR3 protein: CASRNMLAGAGHIQYF; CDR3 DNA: TGTGCCAGCAGGAATATGTTAGCGGGAGCGGGGCACATTCAGTACTTC
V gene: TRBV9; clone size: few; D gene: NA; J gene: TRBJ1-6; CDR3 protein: CASSATDYNSPLHF; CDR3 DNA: TGTGCCAGCAGCGCGACGGATTATAATTCACCCCTCCACTTT
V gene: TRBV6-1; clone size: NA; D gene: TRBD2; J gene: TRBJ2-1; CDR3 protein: CASRSIAGEYNEQFF; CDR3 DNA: TGTGCCAGCAGATCTATAGCGGGAGAATATAATGAGCAGTTCTTC
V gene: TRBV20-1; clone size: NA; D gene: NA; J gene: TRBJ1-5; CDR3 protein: CSAQDGAYQPQHF; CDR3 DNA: TGCAGTGCCCAGGACGGAGCTTATCAGCCCCAGCATTTT
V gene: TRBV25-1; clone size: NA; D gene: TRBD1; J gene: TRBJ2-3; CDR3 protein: CASRNDRVADTQYF; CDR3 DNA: TGTGCCAGCAGGAACGACAGGGTTGCAGATACGCAGTATTTT
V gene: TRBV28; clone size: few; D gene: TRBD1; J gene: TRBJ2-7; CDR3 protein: CASSLQTGNYEQYF; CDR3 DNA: TGTGCCAGCAGTTTGCAGACAGGGAACTACGAGCAGTACTTC
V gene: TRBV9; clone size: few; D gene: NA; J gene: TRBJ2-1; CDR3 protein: CASSPSSLYNEQFF; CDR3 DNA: TGTGCCAGCAGCCCCAGTTCCCTTTACAATGAGCAGTTCTTC
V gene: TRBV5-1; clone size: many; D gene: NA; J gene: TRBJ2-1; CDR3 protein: CASSFTAGSSYNEQFF; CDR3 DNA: TGCGCCAGCAGCTTTACAGCTGGTAGCTCCTACAATGAGCAGTTCTTC
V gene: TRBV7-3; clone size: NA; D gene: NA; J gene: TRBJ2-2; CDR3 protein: CASSPLGGSTGELFF; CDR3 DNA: TGTGCCAGCAGCCCATTAGGGGGAAGCACCGGGGAGCTGTTTTTT
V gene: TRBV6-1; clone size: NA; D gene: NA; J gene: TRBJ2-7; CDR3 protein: CASSLKPGSATEQYF; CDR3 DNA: TGTGCCAGCAGCCTCAAACCGGGTTCCGCAACCGAGCAGTACTTC
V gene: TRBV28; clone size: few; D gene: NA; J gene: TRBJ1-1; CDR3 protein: CASLSQPGPEAFF; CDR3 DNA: TGTGCCAGCCTTTCCCAACCGGGTCCGGAGGCTTTCTTT
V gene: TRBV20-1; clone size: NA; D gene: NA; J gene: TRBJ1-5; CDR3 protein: CSASDSLLNQPQHF; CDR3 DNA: TGCAGTGCTAGTGACAGTCTCCTCAATCAGCCCCAGCATTTT